The clone carrying this T cell receptor beta chain was seen more than once but under ten times. The antigen remains unidentified. The data derive from a study of cytomegalovirus exposure and HLA in healthy donors. The protocol was immunoSEQ multiplex PCR, while the TCRdb copy is restricted to in-frame clones and leaves out a portion. The sample contains more than 100,000 clones, 85% to 90% of which appear only once. Study observations and caveats: It was fewer than 200 TCR beta chains that were listed as cytomegalovirus-associated. According to a later analysis, TCR clusters from the first cohort tended to co-occur in the 110 or so validation repertoires. It was reported that the classifier diagnosed cytomegalovirus status with high specificity and sensitivity in both the original and validation cohorts.

Input material: PBMCs. The sequence derives from a woman younger than 35 in good health and CMV-seropositive.

CDR3 nucleotide sequence: TGTGCCAGTAGTTCTAGAGGCTATGGCTACACCTTC. Its translation is CASSSRGYGYTF. This chain uses TRBV19 with TRBJ1-2; D gene uncertain. The germline V and J ends were trimmed by 5 bases and 4 bases, with 8 bases remaining between them. Germline V CDR1 and CDR2: LNHDA, SQIVND (reference sequence). CDR3 length equals 12 residues.